These 22 T cell receptor beta chains were sequenced from one sample in a study of blood T cells in healthy people across ages. A J-beta primer mix and a sample-barcoded 5' primer were used in a second PCR of about 7 to 12 cycles. TCRdb redid the calling of the 5' RACE reads with MiXCR, one entry per CDR3 protein. There are about 760,000 distinct CDR3 sequences in the sample; 25% occur only once, and around 9.2% lies in the top ten. The same data also contributed to another study, on T cells of mothers and their children.

Sequencing was carried out using blood. These receptors originate from a boy younger than 18 in good health.

The sample holds a few counts of this clonotype. The chain uses TRBV5-1 and TRBJ2-3, with TRBD1 matching 8 bases. The CDR3 sequence is 16 residues long. Germline CDR1 is SGHRS and CDR2 is YFSETQ. Trimming cost V 0 bases and J 4 bases; bases outside gene matches: 7. The DNA for the CDR3 is TGCGCCAGCAGCTTGGTTCGGACAGGGTATGCAGATACGCAGTATTTT. Its protein product is CASSLVRTGYADTQYF.

As DNA, the CDR3 is TGTGCCAGCCGGGACAGCCCTAATGAAAAACTGTTTTTT. Residues: CASRDSPNEKLFF. The V and J genes are TRBV2 and TRBJ1-4; the match to TRBD1 covers 7 bases. The CDR3 has 13 residues. Germline trimming cut 8 bases from V and 3 bases from J; bases unmatched to any gene: 3. The V gene's germline CDR1 is SNHLY and CDR2 FYNNEI. Together with reference TRBV2 and TRBJ1-4, the CDR3 gives the full variable domain: EPEVTQTPSHQVTQMGQEVILRCVPISNHLYFYWYRQILGQKVEFLVSFYNNEISEKSEIFDDQFSVERPDGSNFTLKIRSTKLEDSAMYFCASRDSPNEKLFFGSGTQLSVL.

J is TRBJ1-3 and V is TRBV5-1, with 8 bases matching TRBD1. CDR3 length: 17 residues. J gave up 0 bases and V 0 bases, and 5 bases lay outside the gene matches. CDR1 and CDR2 (germline): SGHRS, YFSETQ. DNA of the CDR3: TGCGCCAGCAGCTTGGTGGGACAGGTAGACTCTGGAAACACCATATATTTT. Its translation is CASSLVGQVDSGNTIYF.

This clonotype has a handful of counts. The CDR3 sequence: CASSLRRDSNSPLHF. The DNA for the CDR3 is TGCGCCAGCAGCTTGCGTCGGGACAGTAATTCACCCCTCCACTTT. The chain couples TRBV5-1 to TRBJ1-6; 7 bases line up with TRBD1. The V and J ends lost 1 base and 6 bases, in that order; junction bases with no gene match: 4. CDR3 length: 15 amino acids. Germline CDR1 SGHRS, CDR2 YFSETQ.

This chain uses TRBV6-1 with TRBJ2-7, with 7 bases matching TRBD1. The germline V gene encodes CDR1 MNHNS and CDR2 SASEGT. V shed 6 bases, J shed 2 bases, and the junction held 10 bases outside the gene matches. The CDR3 contains 15 residues. The DNA of the CDR3 is TGTGCCAGCAGAGAGGGGGCATTGTCAGCCTACGAGCAGTACTTC. This encodes CASREGALSAYEQYF.

In its sample, this clonotype was seen many times. The junction differs from germline at one of its ends, possibly a read error. V usage is TRBV5-1 and J usage is TRBJ1-4; D remains ambiguous. CDR3 length: 13 amino acids. Germline assignment: CDR1 SGHRS and CDR2 YFSETQ. The CDR3 here is CASSLTGNEKLFF. The CDR3 nucleotides read TGTGCCAGCAGTTTAACCGGGAATGAAAAACTGTTTTTT.

This clonotype was found a few times. The rearrangement joins TRBV19 to TRBJ2-5; D perhaps matches TRBD2 (5 bases). The DNA end is a closer match to TRBJ2-1, so the J assignment may be wrong. In germline, CDR1 is LNHDA, CDR2 SQIVND (reference sequence). CDR3 size: 11 residues. The CDR3 sequence: CASSIAAGQFF. CDR3 bases: TGTGCCAGTAGTATAGCCGCGGGGCAGTTCTTC.

The chain is built from TRBV3-1 and TRBJ1-2, with a possible D match to TRBD1 (5 bases). Germline V CDR1 and CDR2: LGHDT, YNNKEL (reference sequence). The CDR3 extends over 14 amino acids. V was pared by 6 bases and J by 5 bases, with 16 bases between. CDR3: CASSGDRDGYGYTF. The DNA for the CDR3 is TGTGCCAGCAGTGGCGACAGAGATGGTTATGGCTACACCTTC.

This clonotype was counted only a few times. The chain employs TRBV20-1 and TRBJ2-7; D possibly uses TRBD1 or TRBD2 (5 bases each). This CDR3 contains 16 residues. Germline loops: CDR1 DFQATT, CDR2 SNEGSKA (reference sequence). V lost 4 bases to trimming and J lost 2 bases, with 21 bases between them. The DNA for the CDR3 is TGCAGTGCTATGGGGGAGATGACCCCCCGGCCCTACGAGCAGTACTTC. Translation gives CSAMGEMTPRPYEQYF.

This clonotype was counted at least ten times. Compared with germline, one end of the junction differs, possibly owing to a read error. J is TRBJ2-7 and V is TRBV5-1, with 10 bases that match TRBD2. Germline-derived CDR1 and CDR2 are SGHRS and YFSETQ. The CDR3 spans 13 residues. The CDR3 reads CASSLLAGYEQYF. The CDR3 DNA reads TGTGCCAGCAGCTTACTAGCGGGGTACGAGCAGTACTTC.

The chain combines TRBV7-2 with TRBJ2-1; perhaps TRBD2 as D (5 bases). CDR1 is SGHTA, CDR2 FQGNSA, per germline. The CDR3 is 13 residues long. The V end was cut by 4 bases, the J end by 9 bases, with 13 bases between. The CDR3 nucleotides are TGTGCCAGCAGCTACACGGCGGGTGGTGAGCAGTTCTTC. Protein: CASSYTAGGEQFF.

The rearrangement joins TRBV7-9 to TRBJ2-5, with a tentative D call TRBD2 (5 bases). Germline CDR1 reads SEHNR; CDR2 reads FQNEAQ (reference sequence). Deletions cut 3 bases from V and 3 bases from J, with 8 bases between. This CDR3 is 13 amino acids long. CDR3 bases: TGTGCCAGCAGCTTCCGGGAAAAAGAGACCCAGTACTTC. It translates to CASSFREKETQYF. Variable domain in full (rest from reference TRBV7-9 and TRBJ2-5): DTGVSQNPRHKITKRGQNVTFRCDPISEHNRLYWYRQTLGQGPEFLTYFQNEAQLEKSRLLSDRFSAERPKGSFSTLEIQRTEQGDSAMYLCASSFREKETQYFGPGTRLLVL.

This clonotype has a handful of counts. The chain links TRBV7-3 to TRBJ2-6; no firm D call. The germline CDR1 and CDR2 sequences are SGHTA and FQGTGA. The CDR3 contains 15 residues. Trimming pared 2 bases from V and 0 bases from J, leaving 5 bases between. In DNA, the CDR3 is TGTGCCAGCAGCTTATACACCTCTGGGGCCAACGTCCTGACTTTC. Its translation: CASSLYTSGANVLTF. The full variable domain, rest sourced from reference TRBV7-3 and TRBJ2-6, is GAGVSQTPSNKVTEKGKYVELRCDPISGHTALYWYRQSLGQGPEFLIYFQGTGAADDSGLPNDRFFAVRPEGSVSTLKIQRTERGDSAVYLCASSLYTSGANVLTFGAGSRLTVL.

The chain is built from TRBV5-1 and TRBJ1-1, with D perhaps matching TRBD1 (5 bases). V was shortened by 4 bases and J by 10 bases, with 20 bases between the two germline ends. The CDR3 covers 14 residues. Per germline, CDR1 SGHRS and CDR2 YFSETQ. The CDR3 nucleotides read TGCGCCAGCAGCCCGGCGGCAGGGCCACCCCTAGCTTTCTTT. Translating it yields CASSPAAGPPLAFF. Combining the CDR3 with reference TRBV5-1 and TRBJ1-1 gives the whole variable domain KAGVTQTPRYLIKTRGQQVTLSCSPISGHRSVSWYQQTPGQGLQFLFEYFSETQRNKGNFPGRFSGRQFSNSRSEMNVSTLELGDSALYLCASSPAAGPPLAFFGQGTRLTVV.

V is TRBV20-1 and J is TRBJ2-1, with D perhaps TRBD1 (5 bases). The DNA end lines up better with TRBJ2-7; the J call may be wrong. Germline CDR1 and CDR2: DFQATT and SNEGSKA (reference sequence). This CDR3 region has 12 residues. The CDR3 nucleotides read TGCAGTGCTAGACTTAGGGGCTACGAGCAGTACTTC. Its translation is CSARLRGYEQYF.

The CDR3 DNA reads as TGTGCCATCAGTCCCGGGACCGTGACCTACGAGCAGTACTTC. This sequence encodes CAISPGTVTYEQYF. The chain joins TRBV10-3 to TRBJ2-7; D possibly uses TRBD1 or TRBD2 (5 bases each). Between the trimmed V and J ends, which lost 5 bases and 2 bases, there was a span of 13 bases. This CDR3 region has 14 residues. CDR1 is ENHRY, CDR2 SYGVKD, per germline.

The rearrangement links TRBV7-9 to TRBJ2-5, with 7 bases lining up with TRBD2. The J call may be mistaken, given a closer DNA end match to TRBJ2-7. CDR1 and CDR2 (germline): SEHNR, FQNEAQ (reference sequence). This CDR3 contains 15 residues. CDR3 sequence: CASSLGGTPPYEQYF. CDR3 DNA: TGTGCCAGCAGCTTGGGAGGGACCCCCCCCTACGAGCAGTACTTC.

The rearrangement links TRBV5-1 to TRBJ2-3; 10 bases are a match to TRBD1. The CDR3 has 16 amino acids. Trimming at V came to 3 bases and at J to 2 bases, leaving 6 bases not matched to a gene. Germline V lookup: CDR1 SGHRS, CDR2 YFSETQ. The CDR3 spells CASSSTGQGNTDTQYF. DNA for the CDR3: TGCGCCAGCAGCTCCACGGGACAGGGGAACACAGATACGCAGTATTTT. The entire variable domain, with the rest obtained from reference TRBV5-1 and TRBJ2-3, is as follows: KAGVTQTPRYLIKTRGQQVTLSCSPISGHRSVSWYQQTPGQGLQFLFEYFSETQRNKGNFPGRFSGRQFSNSRSEMNVSTLELGDSALYLCASSSTGQGNTDTQYFGPGTRLTVL.

The chain uses TRBV10-3 and TRBJ2-1, with a weak D call TRBD2 (5 bases). CDR1 is ENHRY and CDR2 is SYGVKD in the germline V gene. Trimming cost V 8 bases and J 0 bases, with 14 bases left between them. CDR3 length equals 15 residues. CDR3: CAIGETVSSYNEQFF. The CDR3 nucleotides are TGTGCCATCGGGGAGACTGTGAGCTCCTACAATGAGCAGTTCTTC.

This clonotype was seen only once. The J gene is TRBJ2-5, the V gene TRBV7-6; weak D call: TRBD2 (7 bases). Germline assignment: CDR1 SGHVS and CDR2 FNYEAQ. Deletions cut 2 bases from V and 6 bases from J, with 13 bases between. The CDR3 contains 14 residues. DNA of the CDR3: TGTGCCAGCAGCTTATGGGGGGGCGGGAAGACCCAGTACTTC. Its translation: CASSLWGGGKTQYF.

This sequence joins TRBV7-9 and TRBJ2-5; D might be TRBD2 (6 bases). The CDR3 runs to 12 residues. CDR1 is SEHNR and CDR2 is FQNEAQ in the germline V gene (reference sequence). Deletions cut 1 base from V and 11 bases from J, with 11 bases between. The CDR3 protein is CASSLGTKEQYF. Written as DNA, the CDR3 is TGTGCCAGCAGCTTAGGGACTAAAGAGCAGTACTTC.

As concerns this clonotype: A junction end diverges from the germline sequence, so it may reflect a read error. This rearrangement joins TRBV20-1 to TRBJ2-3; possibly TRBD1 for D (6 bases). CDR1 is DFQATT and CDR2 is SNEGSKA in the germline V gene (reference sequence). The CDR3 spans 12 residues. For the CDR3, the DNA is TGCAGTGCGGGGGACATCACAGATACGCGGTATTTT. As protein: CSAGDITDTRYF.